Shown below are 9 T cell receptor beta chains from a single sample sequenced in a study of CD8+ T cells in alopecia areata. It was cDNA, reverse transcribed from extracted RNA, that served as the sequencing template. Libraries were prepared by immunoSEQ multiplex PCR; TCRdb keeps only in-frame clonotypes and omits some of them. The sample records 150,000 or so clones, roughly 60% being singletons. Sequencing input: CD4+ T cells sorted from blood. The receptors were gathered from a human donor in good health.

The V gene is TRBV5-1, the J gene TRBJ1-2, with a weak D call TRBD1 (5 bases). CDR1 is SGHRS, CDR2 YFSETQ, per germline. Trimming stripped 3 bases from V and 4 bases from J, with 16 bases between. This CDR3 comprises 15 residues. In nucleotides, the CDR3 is TGCGCCAGCAGCTCTACAGGAGTCCTCGGCTATGGCTACACCTTC. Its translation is CASSSTGVLGYGYTF.

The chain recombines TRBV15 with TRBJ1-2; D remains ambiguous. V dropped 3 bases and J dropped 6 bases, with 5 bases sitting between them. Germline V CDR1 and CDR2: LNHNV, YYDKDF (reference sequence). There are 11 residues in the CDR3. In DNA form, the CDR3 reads TGTGCCACCAGCAGCAGGAATGGCTACACCTTC. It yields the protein CATSSRNGYTF.

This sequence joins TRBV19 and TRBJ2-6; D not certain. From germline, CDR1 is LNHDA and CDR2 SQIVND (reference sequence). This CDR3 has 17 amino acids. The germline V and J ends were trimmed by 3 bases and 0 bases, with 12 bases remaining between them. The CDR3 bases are TGTGCCAGTAGTATGACCCCCGGATCCTCTGGGGCCAACGTCCTGACTTTC. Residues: CASSMTPGSSGANVLTF.

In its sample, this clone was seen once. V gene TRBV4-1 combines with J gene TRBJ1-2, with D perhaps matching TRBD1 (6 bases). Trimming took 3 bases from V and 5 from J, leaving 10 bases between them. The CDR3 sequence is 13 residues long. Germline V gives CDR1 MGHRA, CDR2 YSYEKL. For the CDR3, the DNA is TGCGCCAGCAGCCAGACAGGCATGTATGGCTACACCTTC. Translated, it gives CASSQTGMYGYTF.

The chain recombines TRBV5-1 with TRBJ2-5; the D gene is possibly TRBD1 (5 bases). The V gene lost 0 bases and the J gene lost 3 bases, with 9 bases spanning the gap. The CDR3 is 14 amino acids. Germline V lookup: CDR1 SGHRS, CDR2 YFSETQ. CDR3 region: CASSLGTYKETQYF. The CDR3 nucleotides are TGCGCCAGCAGCTTGGGGACATATAAAGAGACCCAGTACTTC.

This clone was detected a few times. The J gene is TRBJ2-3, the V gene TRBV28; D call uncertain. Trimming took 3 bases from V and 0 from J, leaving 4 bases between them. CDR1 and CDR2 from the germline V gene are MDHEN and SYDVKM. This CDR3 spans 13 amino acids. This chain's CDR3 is CASSFDSTDTQYF. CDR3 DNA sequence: TGTGCCAGCAGTTTTGACAGCACAGATACGCAGTATTTT.

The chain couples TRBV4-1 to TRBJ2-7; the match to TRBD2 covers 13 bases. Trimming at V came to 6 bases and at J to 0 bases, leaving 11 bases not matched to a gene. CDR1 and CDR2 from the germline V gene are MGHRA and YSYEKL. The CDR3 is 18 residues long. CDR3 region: CASRGGTSGNPGSYEQYF. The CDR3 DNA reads TGCGCCAGCAGAGGGGGGACTAGCGGGAATCCGGGCTCCTACGAGCAGTACTTC.

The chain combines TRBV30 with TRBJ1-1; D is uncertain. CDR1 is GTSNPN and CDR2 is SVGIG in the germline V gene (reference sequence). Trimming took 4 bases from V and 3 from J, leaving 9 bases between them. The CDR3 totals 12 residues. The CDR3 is CAWMSADTEAFF. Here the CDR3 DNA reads TGTGCCTGGATGTCGGCAGACACTGAAGCTTTCTTT.

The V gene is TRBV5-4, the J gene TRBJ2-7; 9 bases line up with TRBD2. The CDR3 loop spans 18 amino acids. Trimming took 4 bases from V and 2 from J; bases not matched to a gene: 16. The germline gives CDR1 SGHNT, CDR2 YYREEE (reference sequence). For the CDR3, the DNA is TGTGCCAGCAGCACCCGGGGAGGTGGTGGCGGGAGGGCCTACGAGCAGTACTTC. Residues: CASSTRGGGGGRAYEQYF.